These 30 T cell receptor beta chains share one sample of origin, sequenced in a study of blood T cell repertoires in COVID-19. TCRdb's table, derived via immunoSEQ multiplex PCR, lists solely in-frame clones and lacks some. The sample contains almost 350,000 clones, roughly 90% of which appear only once. Sequenced: PBMCs or T cells enriched from blood (not recorded which). The receptors come from a woman in her 30s who had been exposed to COVID-19.

The chain has TRBV6-2 or TRBV6-3 and TRBJ2-5; D may be TRBD1 (6 bases). The CDR3 runs to 14 residues. Germline CDR1 reads MNHEY; CDR2 reads SVGEGT. V gave up 4 bases and J gave up 2 bases, with 11 bases separating them. The CDR3 DNA reads TGTGCCAGCAGTTCGCTGACAGGTCAAGAGACCCAGTACTTC. Amino acids: CASSSLTGQETQYF.

The chain carries TRBV7-6 and TRBJ2-1; no firm D call. The CDR3 loop spans 13 amino acids. Germline lookup yields CDR1 SGHVS and CDR2 FNYEAQ. V lost 3 bases, J lost 6 bases, and 9 bases lay in between. CDR3 bases: TGTGCCAGCAGCTTCCAGGAAGGCAATGAGCAGTTCTTC. As protein: CASSFQEGNEQFF.

The V call is TRBV7-2, the J call TRBJ2-3; no definite D call. The ends were cut back, 2 bases at V and 6 bases at J, with 9 bases in the middle. CDR3 length: 13 amino acids. CDR1 SGHTA and CDR2 FQGNSA come from the germline V gene. The CDR3 reads CASSLRRSDTQYF. The CDR3 bases are TGTGCCAGCAGCTTAAGGCGGTCGGATACGCAGTATTTT.

This chain uses TRBV27 with TRBJ1-6; TRBD1 aligns across 9 bases. The CDR3 covers 13 residues. The V gene's germline CDR1 is MNHEY and CDR2 SMNVEV (reference sequence). V shed 6 bases, J shed 14 bases, and the junction held 8 bases outside the gene matches. The CDR3 DNA reads TGTGCCAGCAGGATACAGGGGGCCCCTACCCTCCACTTT. Amino acid sequence: CASRIQGAPTLHF.

This sequence joins TRBV11-3 and TRBJ2-7; D is perhaps TRBD1 (6 bases). The CDR3 runs to 14 residues. The V end lost 4 bases, the J end lost 6 bases, and 16 bases lay between the germline ends. CDR1 is SGHNT and CDR2 is YENEEA in the germline V gene. CDR3 region: CASSSRGGTFEQYF. As DNA, the CDR3 is TGTGCCAGCAGCTCCCGAGGGGGTACGTTCGAGCAGTACTTC.

This clone showed up just a few times. The V gene is TRBV18, the J gene TRBJ1-2; 11 positions agree with TRBD1. CDR3 size: 14 residues. J gave up 7 bases and V 2 bases, and 3 bases lay outside the gene matches. Germline-derived CDR1 and CDR2 are KGHSH and LQKENI. The CDR3 nucleotides are TGTGCCAGCTCACCAGGACAGGGGGCGCGTGGCTACACCTTC. Translated: CASSPGQGARGYTF.

The chain couples TRBV15 to TRBJ1-4; D ambiguous. The V gene's germline CDR1 is LNHNV and CDR2 YYDKDF (reference sequence). Trimming pared 5 bases from V and 5 bases from J, leaving 6 bases between. The CDR3 consists of 12 residues. In DNA, the CDR3 is TGTGCCACCAGCGGCCAAAATGAAAAACTGTTTTTT. Its translation: CATSGQNEKLFF.

The genes are TRBV29-1 and TRBJ2-1, with 10 bases lining up with TRBD1. The CDR3 extends over 13 amino acids. Trimming removed 7 bases from V and 7 bases from J; junction bases left unmatched: 7. CDR1 and CDR2 (germline): SQVTM, ANQGSEA. The CDR3 here is CSGRDRGQNEQFF. The CDR3 nucleotides are TGCAGCGGCCGGGACAGGGGTCAGAATGAGCAGTTCTTC.

The chain joins TRBV29-1 to TRBJ1-4, with 11 positions matching TRBD1. This CDR3 is 14 amino acids long. Germline V gene lookup returns CDR1 SQVTM and CDR2 ANQGSEA. V lost 6 bases, J lost 6 bases, and 6 bases stayed unmatched. The DNA for the CDR3 is TGCAGCGTCAGCCGGGACAGGGGGTATGAAAAACTGTTTTTT. This sequence encodes CSVSRDRGYEKLFF.

In DNA form, the CDR3 reads TGTGCCAGCAGCACCAGTGGGGGCGGTGGCACAGATACGCAGTATTTT. This codes for CASSTSGGGGTDTQYF. The chain employs TRBV7-3 and TRBJ2-3, with a tentative D call TRBD1 (6 bases). This CDR3 has 16 amino acids. V lost 5 bases, J lost 1 base, and 16 bases lay in between. CDR1 and CDR2 (germline): SGHTA, FQGTGA.

The chain has TRBV5-4 and TRBJ1-6; possible D gene TRBD1, 5 bases. Germline lookup yields CDR1 SGHNT and CDR2 YYREEE (reference sequence). The CDR3 is 15 residues long. Trimming removed 1 base from V and 6 bases from J, with 11 bases in between. CDR3 coding DNA: TGTGCCAGCAGCTTGTGGGGGGAAGGTAATTCACCCCTCCACTTT. Translation gives CASSLWGEGNSPLHF.

This sequence joins TRBV6-6 and TRBJ1-3, with D maybe TRBD1 (5 bases). Germline CDR1 reads MNHNY; CDR2 reads SVGAGI (reference sequence). The CDR3 extends over 15 amino acids. V was trimmed by 6 bases and J by 0 bases, leaving 12 bases between them. The CDR3 here is CASRQAGSSGNTIYF. The DNA of the CDR3 is TGTGCCAGCAGACAGGCGGGGAGCTCTGGAAACACCATATATTTT.

A single count supports this clone. The rearrangement links TRBV11-3 to TRBJ2-7, with a weak D call TRBD2 (5 bases). Germline CDR1 reads SGHNT; CDR2 reads YENEEA. Trimming shortened V by 5 bases and J by 0 bases, and 17 bases separated the two germline ends. The CDR3 runs 16 residues. CDR3 in DNA: TGTGCCAGCAGCCCCTCCGGCGGGCCCCTCTCCTACGAGCAGTACTTC. This codes for CASSPSGGPLSYEQYF.

The CDR3 nucleotides are TGCGCCAGCAGCGCCGCCGGGACTAGCCTCCCCGGGGAGCTGTTTTTT. Translation: CASSAAGTSLPGELFF. This chain joins TRBV5-1 and TRBJ2-2, with 9 bases aligning to TRBD2. The germline V gene encodes CDR1 SGHRS and CDR2 YFSETQ. V trimming: 4 bases; J trimming: 6 bases; junction bases outside the gene matches: 10. CDR3 length equals 16 residues.

The CDR3 loop reads CAIHTLRDYGYTF. CDR3 bases: TGTGCCATCCATACCCTGAGAGACTATGGCTACACCTTC. The V and J genes are TRBV28 and TRBJ1-2; D is uncertain. Trimming took off 10 bases at V and 3 bases at J, with 15 bases between the two ends. Germline CDR1 and CDR2: MDHEN and SYDVKM. The length of the CDR3 is 13 residues.

This CDR3 reads CASSLGDRKQETQYF. The DNA for the CDR3 is TGTGCCAGCAGTTTAGGGGACAGAAAACAAGAGACCCAGTACTTC. The gene calls are TRBV28 and TRBJ2-5; TRBD1 matches at 7 bases. Germline trimming cut 2 bases from V and 2 bases from J; bases unmatched to any gene: 5. The CDR3 runs 15 residues. From germline, CDR1 is MDHEN and CDR2 SYDVKM.

A remark on this clone: At one end the junction does not follow the germline gene, possibly because of a read error. The chain carries TRBV28 and TRBJ2-7; 12 nucleotides line up with TRBD2. The germline V gene encodes CDR1 MDHEN and CDR2 SYDVKM. CDR3 length: 17 residues. For the CDR3, the DNA is TGTGCCAGCAGTTCGCGCAGACTAGCGGGAGCCTCCCACGAGCAGTACTTC. Amino acids: CASSSRRLAGASHEQYF.

CDR3 region: CASRDGLNYEQYF. CDR3 sequence (DNA): TGTGCCAGCAGAGACGGACTGAATTACGAGCAGTACTTC. V and J are TRBV2 and TRBJ2-7; perhaps TRBD2 as D (5 bases). The germline gives CDR1 SNHLY, CDR2 FYNNEI. The CDR3 is made up of 13 amino acids. The germline V and J ends were trimmed by 6 bases and 4 bases, with 13 bases remaining between them.

The chain is built from TRBV5-1 and TRBJ1-1; the D is unclear. The CDR3 contains 14 residues. Trimming stripped 0 bases from V and 1 base from J, with 7 bases between. Germline lookup yields CDR1 SGHRS and CDR2 YFSETQ. CDR3 nucleotide sequence: TGCGCCAGCAGCTTGGGACATACGAACACTGAAGCTTTCTTT. Translating it yields CASSLGHTNTEAFF.

As concerns this clone: Additional DNA sequences in this sample encode the identical CDR3. The chain carries TRBV11-2 and TRBJ2-3; 8 positions agree with TRBD2. After removal of 2 bases from V and 2 bases from J, the junction contained 3 bases not matched to a gene. CDR3 length: 15 amino acids. The germline V gene has CDR1 SGHAT and CDR2 FQNNGV. The CDR3 bases are TGTGCCAGCAGCTTAAGAGCGGGAGCCACAGATACGCAGTATTTT. Translation: CASSLRAGATDTQYF. Filled out from reference TRBV11-2 and TRBJ2-3, the complete variable domain reads EAGVAQSPRYKIIEKRQSVAFWCNPISGHATLYWYQQILGQGPKLLIQFQNNGVVDDSQLPKDRFSAERLKGVDSTLKIQPAKLEDSAVYLCASSLRAGATDTQYFGPGTRLTVL.

V is TRBV5-1 and J is TRBJ2-2; TRBD1 matches at 9 bases. V dropped 4 bases and J dropped 9; count of bases not matched to a gene: 4. The CDR3 has 13 amino acids. CDR1 SGHRS and CDR2 YFSETQ come from the germline V gene. CDR3 in amino acids: CASSTGGDRELFF. Written as DNA, the CDR3 is TGCGCCAGCAGCACAGGGGGCGACCGGGAGCTGTTTTTT. The complete variable domain, with remaining parts taken from reference TRBV5-1 and TRBJ2-2, reads KAGVTQTPRYLIKTRGQQVTLSCSPISGHRSVSWYQQTPGQGLQFLFEYFSETQRNKGNFPGRFSGRQFSNSRSEMNVSTLELGDSALYLCASSTGGDRELFFGEGSRLTVL.

The rearrangement uses TRBV5-4 and TRBJ2-7, with TRBD2 matching 7 bases. CDR1 SGHNT and CDR2 YYREEE come from the germline V gene (reference sequence). V shed 2 bases, J shed 2 bases, and the junction held 10 bases outside the gene matches. The CDR3 has 16 residues. CDR3 in amino acids: CASSFTARSGAYEQYF. CDR3 nucleotide sequence: TGTGCCAGCAGCTTCACTGCCCGGAGCGGGGCCTACGAGCAGTACTTC. The whole variable domain, remainder taken from reference TRBV5-4 and TRBJ2-7, is ETGVTQSPTHLIKTRGQQVTLRCSSQSGHNTVSWYQQALGQGPQFIFQYYREEENGRGNFPPRFSGLQFPNYSSELNVNALELDDSALYLCASSFTARSGAYEQYFGPGTRLTVT.

This clone was recorded once. The V call is TRBV27, the J call TRBJ2-7, with TRBD1 identical over 7 bases. CDR1 is MNHEY, CDR2 SMNVEV, per germline (reference sequence). V was clipped by 5 bases and J by 9 bases; unmatched bases: 7. This CDR3 has 12 amino acids. CDR3 sequence reads: CASSRYEGAQYF. The CDR3 region has the DNA TGTGCCAGCAGTAGGTACGAGGGGGCGCAGTACTTC.

The gene calls are TRBV5-1 and TRBJ1-1; D might be TRBD1 (5 bases). Germline CDR1 is SGHRS and CDR2 is YFSETQ. V was pared by 2 bases and J by 1 base, with 9 bases between. The CDR3 has 14 residues. The CDR3 is CASSFSQGNTEAFF. The CDR3 DNA sequence: TGCGCCAGCAGCTTTAGTCAGGGGAACACTGAAGCTTTCTTT.

The sample holds one count of this clone. The V and J genes are TRBV11-2 and TRBJ2-2; 13 positions agree with TRBD2. CDR1 and CDR2 (germline): SGHAT, FQNNGV. The CDR3 totals 15 residues. With 5 bases clipped from V and 7 bases from J, the junction kept 4 bases outside the gene matches. This CDR3 is CASSGLAGVGGELFF. CDR3 coding DNA: TGTGCCAGCAGCGGACTAGCGGGAGTAGGCGGGGAGCTGTTTTTT.

This chain uses TRBV3-1 (or the pseudogene TRBV3-2) with TRBJ2-1; weak D call: TRBD2 (6 bases). Germline-derived CDR1 and CDR2 are LGHDT and YNNKEL (reference sequence). V lost 5 bases to trimming and J lost 4 bases, with 15 bases between them. CDR3 length: 15 residues. The CDR3 DNA reads as TGTGCCAGCAGCAGGGTAGCGGCCCTATACAATGAGCAGTTCTTC. Its translation: CASSRVAALYNEQFF.

V is TRBV28 and J is TRBJ1-1; D uncertain. V was cut by 6 bases and J by 0 bases, with 8 bases left in between. Germline V CDR1 and CDR2: MDHEN, SYDVKM. The CDR3 consists of 13 residues. The CDR3: CASSFSVNTEAFF. CDR3 bases: TGTGCCAGCAGCTTTTCCGTGAACACTGAAGCTTTCTTT.

V and J are TRBV28 and TRBJ2-5; 9 positions agree with TRBD2. The germline V gene encodes CDR1 MDHEN and CDR2 SYDVKM. The ends lost 1 base at V and 5 bases at J; junction bases unmatched: 5. This CDR3 has 15 amino acids. The CDR3 DNA follows: TGTGCCAGCAGTTTATCTGGCGGGAGGGCCGAGACCCAGTACTTC. Translated: CASSLSGGRAETQYF.

This clone was detected only a few times. The chain recombines TRBV28 with TRBJ1-1; D remains unclear. Germline lookup yields CDR1 MDHEN and CDR2 SYDVKM. This CDR3 comprises 12 residues. The V gene lost 3 bases and the J gene lost 3 bases, with 5 bases spanning the gap. The CDR3 protein is CASSLQYTEAFF. The CDR3 region has the DNA TGTGCCAGCAGTTTGCAGTACACTGAAGCTTTCTTT.

This clone was found once. V and J are TRBV5-1 and TRBJ2-7, with 8 nucleotides matching TRBD1. Per the germline V gene, CDR1 is SGHRS and CDR2 is YFSETQ. V was pared by 2 bases and J by 4 bases, with 8 bases of the junction left unmatched. CDR3 length: 15 residues. CDR3 in amino acids: CASSLGQGAPYEQYF. Written as DNA, the CDR3 is TGCGCCAGCAGCTTAGGCCAGGGGGCGCCTTACGAGCAGTACTTC.